This entry concerns a single TCR beta chain. These data are taken from a study of shared clonotypes between healthy human individuals. The wider study: The cohort had a couple of women and three men, ages 18 to 49.

The authors' processing: Sequence data from immunoSEQ were junction-only and lacked quality scores; consequently, filtering differed. Produced via immunoSEQ multiplex PCR; TCRdb's table is partial and in-frame only. V and J calls plus clone size are reproduced from that table; the DNA served to infer D and trimming. Found here are roughly 2.5 million clones, just over 90% of them singletons; the top ten hold over 0.12%. Germline values: CDR1 SGHRS, CDR2 YFSETQ. The V gene end was trimmed by 0 bases and the J gene end by 8 bases; junction bases not matched to a gene: 2. The CDR3 has 14 residues. This receptor was taken from a man aged 18 to 35 in good health. The chain is built from TRBV5-1 and TRBJ1-1; 12 bases are shared with TRBD1. The sample comprised naive CD4+ T cells sorted from blood. Indicated subset: CD45RA+ positively selected. CDR3 bases: TGCGCCAGCAGCTTGGCCGGGACAGGGGGCGAAGCTTTCTTT. Translation gives CASSLAGTGGEAFF.